This T cell receptor beta chain appears in the sequencing data of a study of blood T cell repertoires in COVID-19. Study-level background: The United States, Italy and Spain supplied acute and convalescent COVID-19 samples. PBMCs, B-cell-depleted T cells, or T cells provided the cDNA or gDNA that made up the material.

As originally analysed: Reference gene primer amplification in the assay estimated nucleated cell counts. The repertoire was sequenced with immunoSEQ multiplex PCR; TCRdb's copy has only in-frame clones and lacks some. V, J and clone size were drawn from that table, and D and trimming were deduced from the DNA. Of about 140,000 clones listed, 75% to 85% were seen once; the top ten hold more than 4%. This CDR3 has 15 residues. Germline values: CDR1 MNHEY, CDR2 SVGEGT. The V and J ends lost 2 bases and 5 bases, in that order; junction bases with no gene match: 7. This chain joins TRBV6-2 or TRBV6-3 and TRBJ2-7; 9 bases map to TRBD2. The sequence derives from a woman aged 50 to 60 with acute or convalescent COVID-19. What was sequenced was peripheral blood. The CDR3 coding sequence is TGTGCCAGCAGTTACGAGCTAGCGGGGTTCCACGAGCAGTACTTC. Its translation is CASSYELAGFHEQYF.